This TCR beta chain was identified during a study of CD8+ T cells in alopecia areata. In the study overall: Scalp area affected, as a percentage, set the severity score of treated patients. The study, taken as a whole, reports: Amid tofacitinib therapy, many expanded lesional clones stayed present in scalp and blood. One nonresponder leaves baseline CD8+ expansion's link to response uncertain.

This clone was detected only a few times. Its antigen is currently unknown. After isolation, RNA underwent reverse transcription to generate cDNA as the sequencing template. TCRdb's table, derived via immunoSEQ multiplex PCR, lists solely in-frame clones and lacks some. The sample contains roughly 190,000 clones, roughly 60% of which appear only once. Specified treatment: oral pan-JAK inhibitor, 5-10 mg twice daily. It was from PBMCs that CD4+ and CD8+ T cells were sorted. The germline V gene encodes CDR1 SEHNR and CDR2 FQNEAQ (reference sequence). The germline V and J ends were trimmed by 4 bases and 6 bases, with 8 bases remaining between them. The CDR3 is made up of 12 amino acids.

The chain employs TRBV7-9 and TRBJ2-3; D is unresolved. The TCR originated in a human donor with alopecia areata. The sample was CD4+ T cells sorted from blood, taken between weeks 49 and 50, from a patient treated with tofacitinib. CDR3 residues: CASSSHGDTQYF. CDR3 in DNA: TGTGCCAGCAGCTCGCATGGGGATACGCAGTATTTT.